The clone carrying this T cell receptor (beta chain) was observed a handful of times. Its antigen remains unknown. The data stem from a study of PD-L1 blockade in urothelial cancer. Whole-study context: Intravenous atezolizumab, 1,200 mg every 3 weeks, was begun by patients in the mid-2010s. At 6 weeks and at 3 weeks (second dose) after treatment start, blood was analyzed. Across blood samples, T cells had a median count of 141,255.

Study-wide results and caveats: Durable-benefit patients showed greater tumor-associated blood clone expansion at 3 weeks.

Some clones are missing from TCRdb's copy, which holds only in-frame ones; the method was immunoSEQ multiplex PCR. This sample has some 84,000 clones, with 82% found just once. Germline V CDR1 and CDR2: SNHLY, FYNNEI. The CDR3 extends over 14 amino acids. V was pared by 10 bases and J by 3 bases, with 10 bases of the junction left unmatched. The source material was PBMCs, sampled around atezolizumab (anti-PD-L1) treatment. The rearrangement joins TRBV2 to TRBJ2-7, with 9 bases matching TRBD1. This receptor was obtained from a man aged 65 to 79 with urothelial cancer. The CDR3 loop is CATKGDREYYEQYF. For the CDR3, the DNA is TGTGCCACCAAAGGGGACAGGGAGTACTACGAGCAGTACTTC.